These 14 T cell receptor beta chains were sequenced from one sample in a study of T-cell reconstitution after alpha-beta-depleted transplantation in children. It was with unique molecular identifiers that the TCRbeta library was prepared. TCRdb reanalysed the PCR reads using MiXCR and keeps one entry per CDR3 protein. The sample has hundreds of thousands of distinct CDR3 sequences; approximately 16% are singletons. The material sequenced was PBMCs from the stem cell graft donor, taken from the stem cell graft. These receptors all stem from a human donor who donated a stem cell graft to a child with acute myeloid leukemia.

V is TRBV5-1 and J is TRBJ2-5; D may be TRBD2 (5 bases). Germline loops: CDR1 SGHRS, CDR2 YFSETQ. The CDR3 covers 13 residues. Between the trimmed V and J ends, which lost 4 bases and 4 bases, there was a span of 11 bases. Here the CDR3 reads CASSPRAGETQYF. The DNA for the CDR3 is TGCGCCAGCAGCCCGCGGGCAGGAGAGACCCAGTACTTC.

This clonotype was recorded many times. V is TRBV20-1 and J is TRBJ2-7, with D perhaps assigned TRBD1 or TRBD2 (6 bases each). Germline CDR1 and CDR2: DFQATT and SNEGSKA (reference sequence). The CDR3 is 13 residues long. V was trimmed by 4 bases and J by 0 bases, leaving 10 bases between them. CDR3 residues: CSATRGASYEQYV. For the CDR3, the DNA is TGCAGTGCTACGAGGGGGGCCTCCTACGAGCAGTACGTC.

The J gene is TRBJ1-1, the V gene TRBV6-2 or TRBV6-3; 7 bases are a match to TRBD1. CDR1 and CDR2 (germline): MNHEY, SVGEGT. CDR3 length: 15 amino acids. The J segment lost 1 base and the V segment lost 2 bases, leaving 4 bases of the junction unmatched. Written as DNA, the CDR3 is TGTGCCAGCAGTTACGGGGGACAGAGGAACACTGAAGCTTTCTTT. Amino acids: CASSYGGQRNTEAFF.

The chain recombines TRBV20-1 with TRBJ2-7; D possibly corresponds to TRBD1 (6 bases). The V end lost 0 bases, the J end lost 2 bases, and 11 bases lay between the germline ends. Per germline, CDR1 DFQATT and CDR2 SNEGSKA (reference sequence). This CDR3 is built from 14 residues. DNA of the CDR3: TGCAGTGCTAGAGATATGGACAGAACCTACGAGCAGTACTTC. Its protein product is CSARDMDRTYEQYF.

The V call is TRBV27, the J call TRBJ1-1; no firm D call. The CDR3 spans 15 residues. Germline lookup yields CDR1 MNHEY and CDR2 SMNVEV (reference sequence). Trimming stripped 7 bases from V and 1 base from J, with 16 bases between. CDR3 in amino acids: CASTALPVGNTEAFF. CDR3 DNA: TGTGCCAGCACCGCTCTCCCGGTGGGGAACACTGAAGCTTTCTTT.

The J gene is TRBJ2-1, the V gene TRBV6-5; D is possibly TRBD2 (7 bases). Per the germline V gene, CDR1 is MNHEY and CDR2 is SVGAGI. CDR3 length equals 15 residues. Trimming removed 2 bases at V and 6 bases at J, with 14 bases between. The CDR3 bases are TGTGCCAGCAGTTACGGGGGGGGCGCCGGCAATGAGCAGTTCTTC. This encodes CASSYGGGAGNEQFF.

This rearrangement joins TRBV7-2 to TRBJ2-3; a weak D match, TRBD2 (5 bases). The germline V gene encodes CDR1 SGHTA and CDR2 FQGNSA. The CDR3 extends over 15 amino acids. V was trimmed by 5 bases and J by 0 bases, leaving 12 bases between them. The CDR3 nucleotides read TGTGCCAGCAGCCCTCCGGGAAAGAGCACAGATACGCAGTATTTT. Its protein is CASSPPGKSTDTQYF.

The rearrangement links TRBV12-5 to TRBJ2-7; TRBD1 might be the D (6 bases). Germline CDR1 is LGHNT and CDR2 is FRNRAP. This CDR3 has 15 residues. Between the trimmed V and J ends, which lost 3 bases and 6 bases, there was a span of 18 bases. CDR3 residues: CASGFHREGGPEQYV. The CDR3, as DNA: TGTGCTAGTGGTTTCCACAGGGAAGGGGGACCCGAGCAGTACGTC.

In this sample, this clonotype turned up many times. V is TRBV29-1 and J is TRBJ2-1, with D perhaps matching TRBD1 (6 bases). Trimming pared 8 bases from V and 0 bases from J, leaving 17 bases between. The CDR3 is 15 residues long. From germline, CDR1 is SQVTM and CDR2 ANQGSEA. DNA for the CDR3: TGCAGCTTTTGTGGGGCAGGGGCCTCCTACAATGAGCAGTTCTTC. It codes for CSFCGAGASYNEQFF.

The chain recombines TRBV4-3 with TRBJ2-7; D may be TRBD1 (6 bases). This CDR3 is 15 amino acids long. V dropped 5 bases and J dropped 0 bases, with 14 bases sitting between them. CDR1 is LGHNA and CDR2 is YSLEER in the germline V gene. The DNA for the CDR3 is TGCGCCAGCAGCGAAGTATGGACAGCCTCCTACGAGCAGTACTTC. It translates to CASSEVWTASYEQYF.

This clonotype was seen a handful of times. The chain links TRBV20-1 to TRBJ2-4; perhaps TRBD2 as D (5 bases). Germline loops: CDR1 DFQATT, CDR2 SNEGSKA (reference sequence). The CDR3 covers 14 residues. Trimming cost V 1 base and J 9 bases, with 16 bases left between them. In DNA, the CDR3 is TGCAGTGCTAGAGCTGGCCTGCAAGGAGGCATTCAGTACTTC. This encodes CSARAGLQGGIQYF.

This clonotype was seen repeatedly, ten times or more. This chain's CDR3 is CASSLLIWGSTDTQYF. CDR3 coding DNA: TGTGCCAGCAGTTTACTAATCTGGGGTAGCACAGATACGCAGTATTTT. The chain joins TRBV12-3 or TRBV12-4 to TRBJ2-3, with unresolved D. CDR3 size: 16 residues. Trimming pared 2 bases from V and 0 bases from J, leaving 12 bases between.

The chain uses TRBV11-2 and TRBJ1-2, with D perhaps matching TRBD1 (5 bases). The CDR3 has 15 amino acids. V lost 7 bases and J 2 bases, leaving 17 bases between the germline ends. Germline CDR1 is SGHAT and CDR2 is FQNNGV. CDR3 in amino acids: CASTRLMGRNYGYTF. DNA of the CDR3: TGTGCCAGCACCCGCCTCATGGGGCGGAACTATGGCTACACCTTC. The whole variable domain, remainder taken from reference TRBV11-2 and TRBJ1-2, is EAGVAQSPRYKIIEKRQSVAFWCNPISGHATLYWYQQILGQGPKLLIQFQNNGVVDDSQLPKDRFSAERLKGVDSTLKIQPAKLEDSAVYLCASTRLMGRNYGYTFGSGTRLTVV.

At least ten counts were recorded for this clonotype. The CDR3 DNA reads as TGTGCCAGCAGCCCGGACAGGTTTTTGGGAACCTTC. Translated: CASSPDRFLGTF. The V and J genes are TRBV12-3 or TRBV12-4 and TRBJ1-2, with 7 bases identical to TRBD1. Trimming removed 6 bases from V and 14 bases from J; junction bases left unmatched: 12. The CDR3 runs to 12 residues.